This paragraph reports one T cell receptor beta chain. This specimen belongs to a study of blood T cell repertoires in COVID-19. On the study more broadly: Researchers got acute and convalescent COVID-19 samples from the United States, Italy and Spain. T cells, B-cell-depleted T cells, or PBMCs provided the cDNA or gDNA that served as material.

Methods used by the authors: It was from reference gene primer amplification that nucleated cell counts were estimated. Libraries were prepared by immunoSEQ multiplex PCR; TCRdb keeps only in-frame clonotypes and omits some of them. V, J and clone size derive from that table, while D and trimming were established from the DNA sequence. The data hold some 70,000 clones, with 85% to 90% observed a single time. This TCR came from a man aged 50 to 59 with acute or convalescent COVID-19. Sample: peripheral blood.

CDR3 amino acids: CASTRNGMSEETQYF. The CDR3 region has the DNA TGTGCCAGCACCCGGAACGGGATGAGCGAAGAGACCCAGTACTTC. This chain joins TRBV2 and TRBJ2-5; possible D gene TRBD2, 5 bases. Looked up from germline, CDR1 is SNHLY and CDR2 is FYNNEI. The length of the CDR3 is 15 residues. V gave up 7 bases and J gave up 3 bases, with 18 bases separating them.